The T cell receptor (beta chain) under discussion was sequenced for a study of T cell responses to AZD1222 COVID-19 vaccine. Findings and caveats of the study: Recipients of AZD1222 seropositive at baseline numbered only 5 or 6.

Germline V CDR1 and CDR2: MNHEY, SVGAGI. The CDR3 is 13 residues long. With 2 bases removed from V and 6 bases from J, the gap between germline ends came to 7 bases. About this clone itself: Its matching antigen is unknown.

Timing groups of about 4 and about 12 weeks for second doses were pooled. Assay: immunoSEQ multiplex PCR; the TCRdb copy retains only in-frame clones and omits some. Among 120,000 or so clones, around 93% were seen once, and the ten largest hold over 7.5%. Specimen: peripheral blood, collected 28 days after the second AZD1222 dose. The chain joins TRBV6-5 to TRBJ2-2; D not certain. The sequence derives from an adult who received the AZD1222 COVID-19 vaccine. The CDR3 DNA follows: TGTGCCAGCAGTTACACATATCCCGGGGAGCTGTTTTTT. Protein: CASSYTYPGELFF.